One and the same sample provided the 18 T cell receptor beta chains below, sequenced in a study of T cell repertoires in cytomegalovirus infection. One entry per CDR3 protein results from TCRdb running MiXCR on the reads. The sample contains roughly 130,000 distinct CDR3 sequences, roughly a quarter of which appear only once. Their specific antigens are unknown. What was sequenced was PBMCs, sequenced either directly or after in vitro stimulation (not recorded which). The receptor set was obtained from a human donor in good health (CMV status not recorded). Some clones in this sample may be carry-over from other donors' samples.

This clonotype was observed a few times. The chain links TRBV27 to TRBJ1-1; 9 bases match TRBD1. In germline, CDR1 is MNHEY, CDR2 SMNVEV (reference sequence). The length of the CDR3 is 15 residues. Trimming cost V 6 bases and J 5 bases; bases outside gene matches: 10. The CDR3 DNA reads as TGTGCCAGCAGCTGGACAGGGGAAGGGGGGACTGAAGCTTTCTTT. Residues: CASSWTGEGGTEAFF.

The gene calls are TRBV7-8 and TRBJ1-1; 7 positions match TRBD1. The CDR3 spans 18 residues. From germline, CDR1 is SGHVS and CDR2 FQNEAQ. The junction had 17 bases not matched to a gene; V was cut back by 3 bases and J by 4 bases. CDR3: CASSFIPAGGLGFTEAFF. The CDR3 DNA is TGTGCCAGCAGCTTTATCCCCGCAGGGGGTTTAGGTTTCACTGAAGCTTTCTTT.

This chain links TRBV28 with TRBJ1-6; perhaps TRBD1 as D (5 bases). Trimming removed 6 bases from V and 14 bases from J, with 14 bases in between. Germline V gives CDR1 MDHEN, CDR2 SYDVKM. The CDR3 is 12 amino acids. In DNA, the CDR3 is TGTGCCAGCAGCTCTTTGGGACTCACCCTCCACTTT. Amino acids: CASSSLGLTLHF.

The rearrangement links TRBV11-2 to TRBJ1-1, with no clear D. The germline V gene has CDR1 SGHAT and CDR2 FQNNGV. This CDR3 is built from 11 residues. V shed 4 bases and J shed 10 bases, with 10 bases lying between them. Written as DNA, the CDR3 is TGTGCCAGCAGCTCGAATTACGGAGCTTTCTTT. Amino acids: CASSSNYGAFF. The variable domain in full, with the rest retrieved from reference TRBV11-2 and TRBJ1-1, is EAGVAQSPRYKIIEKRQSVAFWCNPISGHATLYWYQQILGQGPKLLIQFQNNGVVDDSQLPKDRFSAERLKGVDSTLKIQPAKLEDSAVYLCASSSNYGAFFGQGTRLTVV.

In this sample, this clonotype turned up many times. The chain employs TRBV11-2 and TRBJ2-1; no reliable D call. The germline V and J ends were trimmed by 0 bases and 4 bases, with 16 bases remaining between them. The germline gives CDR1 SGHAT, CDR2 FQNNGV. There are 17 residues in the CDR3. The CDR3 coding sequence is TGTGCCAGCAGCTTAGAATTGGGGTTGTTAGGATACAATGAGCAGTTCTTC. Translation gives CASSLELGLLGYNEQFF.

This clonotype appeared a few times. The V gene is TRBV18, the J gene TRBJ1-2; no clear D gene. CDR3 length: 14 residues. Trimming took off 0 bases at V and 7 bases at J, with 12 bases between the two ends. CDR1 and CDR2 from the germline V gene are KGHSH and LQKENI. This chain's CDR3 is CASSPPAVPGGYTF. The CDR3 DNA reads TGTGCCAGCTCACCACCGGCAGTTCCTGGTGGCTACACCTTC.

The V and J genes are TRBV20-1 and TRBJ2-1, with D possibly matching TRBD2 (6 bases). The CDR3 covers 13 residues. CDR1 and CDR2 from the germline V gene are DFQATT and SNEGSKA (reference sequence). The V end was cut by 7 bases, the J end by 3 bases, with 13 bases between. The CDR3 spells CSGEASNYNEQFF. CDR3 DNA: TGCAGTGGGGAGGCTAGTAACTACAATGAGCAGTTCTTC.

The chain links TRBV20-1 to TRBJ2-3; TRBD2 agrees at 10 bases. V dropped 7 bases and J dropped 1; count of bases not matched to a gene: 2. Germline assignment: CDR1 DFQATT and CDR2 SNEGSKA (reference sequence). The CDR3 spans 13 residues. In DNA form, the CDR3 reads TGCAGTGTGGGGACTAGCGGCACAGATACGCAGTATTTT. Translating gives CSVGTSGTDTQYF.

The chain recombines TRBV25-1 with TRBJ2-7, with TRBD1 identical over 8 bases. This CDR3 spans 16 amino acids. Germline V gene sequence: CDR1 MGHDK, CDR2 SYGVNS. V shed 4 bases and J 0 bases; nucleotides not matched to a gene: 8. CDR3 DNA sequence: TGTGCCAGCAGTGCCCGAACAGGGGGTAACTCCTACGAGCAGTACTTC. Protein sequence: CASSARTGGNSYEQYF.

The V call is TRBV27, the J call TRBJ2-3; 9 bases line up with TRBD2. J gave up 5 bases and V 0 bases, and 0 bases lay outside the gene matches. Germline CDR1 is MNHEY and CDR2 is SMNVEV (reference sequence). This CDR3 has 14 residues. CDR3 bases: TGTGCCAGCAGTTTATCTAGCGGGGGAGATACGCAGTATTTT. Translation gives CASSLSSGGDTQYF.

The chain carries TRBV20-1 and TRBJ2-1; D possibly corresponds to TRBD1 (6 bases). This CDR3 spans 23 amino acids. Germline lookup yields CDR1 DFQATT and CDR2 SNEGSKA (reference sequence). The V gene lost 1 base and the J gene lost 9 bases, with 43 bases spanning the gap. The chain's CDR3 is CSARVWRMGASHELEKTGSEQFF. The CDR3, as DNA: TGCAGTGCTAGAGTGTGGCGGATGGGGGCATCTCATGAGCTGGAGAAAACTGGAAGTGAGCAGTTCTTC.

The J gene is TRBJ2-1, the V gene TRBV6-5; possible D gene TRBD2, 5 bases. Trimming pared 6 bases from V and 2 bases from J, leaving 14 bases between. Germline lookup yields CDR1 MNHEY and CDR2 SVGAGI. This CDR3 has 15 residues. The CDR3 sequence is CASSPTRGAYNEQFF. CDR3 bases: TGTGCCAGCAGCCCAACACGGGGAGCCTACAATGAGCAGTTCTTC.

V is TRBV7-8 and J is TRBJ2-3; 8 nucleotides line up with TRBD1. This CDR3 contains 13 residues. After removal of 7 bases from V and 3 bases from J, the junction contained 3 bases not matched to a gene. Germline V CDR1 and CDR2: SGHVS, FQNEAQ. Written as DNA, the CDR3 is TGTGCCAGCACCGGACAGGGTACAGATACGCAGTATTTT. Amino acids: CASTGQGTDTQYF.

This clonotype has just a few counts. V and J are TRBV6-2 or TRBV6-3 and TRBJ1-6; 8 bases agree with TRBD1. The CDR3 runs 17 residues. CDR1 is MNHEY and CDR2 is SVGEGT in the germline V gene. Trimming took 1 base from V and 6 from J; bases not matched to a gene: 8. CDR3: CASSYYGQGEINSPLHF. CDR3 nucleotide sequence: TGTGCCAGCAGTTACTACGGACAGGGAGAAATTAATTCACCCCTCCACTTT.

V is TRBV15 and J is TRBJ1-6, with 7 bases aligning to TRBD1. J gave up 5 bases and V 5 bases, and 6 bases lay outside the gene matches. The CDR3 covers 15 residues. From germline, CDR1 is LNHNV and CDR2 YYDKDF (reference sequence). CDR3 region: CATSDREPHNSPLHF. CDR3 DNA: TGTGCCACCAGCGACAGGGAGCCACATAATTCACCCCTCCACTTT.

The chain joins TRBV19 to TRBJ1-5, with 8 bases lining up with TRBD1. The J segment lost 1 base and the V segment lost 4 bases, leaving 12 bases of the junction unmatched. The CDR3 runs to 18 residues. The germline V gene encodes CDR1 LNHDA and CDR2 SQIVND (reference sequence). CDR3 DNA sequence: TGTGCCAGTAGTAACGGACAGGGATGGAGTAGGAGCAATCAGCCCCAGCATTTT. Its protein is CASSNGQGWSRSNQPQHF.

This clonotype was detected only a few times. The chain combines TRBV12-3 or TRBV12-4 with TRBJ2-5, with unresolved D. V shed 7 bases and J shed 4 bases, with 16 bases lying between them. The CDR3 extends over 14 amino acids. The CDR3 spells CASTLFSPGETQYF. As DNA, the CDR3 is TGTGCCAGCACCCTTTTTAGCCCGGGAGAGACCCAGTACTTC.

This sequence joins TRBV20-1 and TRBJ2-7; possibly TRBD1 for D (6 bases). The CDR3 is 13 residues long. Germline loops: CDR1 DFQATT, CDR2 SNEGSKA (reference sequence). V was trimmed by 2 bases and J by 4 bases, leaving 12 bases between them. The CDR3 DNA reads TGCAGTGCTAGAAGGACAGATATGTACGAGCAGTACTTC. Its protein is CSARRTDMYEQYF.